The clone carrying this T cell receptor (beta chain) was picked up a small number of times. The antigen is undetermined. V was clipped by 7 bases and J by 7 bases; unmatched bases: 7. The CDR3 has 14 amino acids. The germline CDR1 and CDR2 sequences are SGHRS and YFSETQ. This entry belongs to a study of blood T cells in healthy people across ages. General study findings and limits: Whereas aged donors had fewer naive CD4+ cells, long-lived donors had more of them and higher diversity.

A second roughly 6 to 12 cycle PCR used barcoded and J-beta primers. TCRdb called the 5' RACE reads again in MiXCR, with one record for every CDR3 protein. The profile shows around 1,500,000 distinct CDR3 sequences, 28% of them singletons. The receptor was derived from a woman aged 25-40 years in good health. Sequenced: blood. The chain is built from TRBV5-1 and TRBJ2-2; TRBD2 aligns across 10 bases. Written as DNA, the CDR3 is TGCGCCAGCTCTTGGACTAGCGGTTTCGGGGAGCTGTTTTTT. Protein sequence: CASSWTSGFGELFF.